This T cell receptor beta chain emerged from a study of blood T cell repertoires in COVID-19. Turning to the study itself: T cells, B-cell-depleted T cells, or PBMCs supplied cDNA or gDNA.

Losses at the gene ends were 0 bases for V and 7 bases for J; bases not matched to a gene: 15. CDR3 length equals 17 residues. Per the germline V gene, CDR1 is LGHDT and CDR2 is YNNKEL (reference sequence). Methods used by the authors: How many nucleated cells were present was estimated from reference gene primer amplification. The data were produced by immunoSEQ multiplex PCR, yet TCRdb's version contains in-frame clones alone and is incomplete. D and trimming were read from the DNA, whereas the V and J calls and clone size are those reported in that table. The sample records roughly 58,000 clones, 76% being singletons.

This TCR came from a man aged 45-65 years with active or convalescent COVID-19. The sample was peripheral blood. The chain recombines TRBV3-1 (or the pseudogene TRBV3-2) with TRBJ2-7, with 7 bases lining up with TRBD2. The CDR3 reads CASSQDNGRASGEEQYF. In DNA, the CDR3 is TGTGCCAGCAGCCAAGATAATGGGCGGGCTAGCGGAGAAGAGCAGTACTTC.